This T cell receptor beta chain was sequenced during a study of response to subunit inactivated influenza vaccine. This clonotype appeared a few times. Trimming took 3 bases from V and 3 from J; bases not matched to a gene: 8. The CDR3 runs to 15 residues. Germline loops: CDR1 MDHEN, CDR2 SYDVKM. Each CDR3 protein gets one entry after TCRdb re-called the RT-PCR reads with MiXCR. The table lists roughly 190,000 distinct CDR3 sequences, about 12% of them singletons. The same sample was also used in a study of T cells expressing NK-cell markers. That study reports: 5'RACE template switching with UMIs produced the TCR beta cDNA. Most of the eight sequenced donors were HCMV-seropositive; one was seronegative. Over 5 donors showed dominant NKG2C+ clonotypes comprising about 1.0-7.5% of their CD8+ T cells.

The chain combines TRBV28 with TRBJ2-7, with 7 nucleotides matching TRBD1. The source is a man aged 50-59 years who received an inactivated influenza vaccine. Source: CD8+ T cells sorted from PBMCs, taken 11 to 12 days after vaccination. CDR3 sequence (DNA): TGTGCCAGCAGTTTCGGGTTGGGACAGATCTACGAGCAGTACTTC. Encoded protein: CASSFGLGQIYEQYF. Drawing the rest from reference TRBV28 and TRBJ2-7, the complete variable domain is DVKVTQSSRYLVKRTGEKVFLECVQDMDHENMFWYRQDPGLGLRLIYFSYDVKMKEKGDIPEGYSVSREKKERFSLILESASTNQTSMYLCASSFGLGQIYEQYFGPGTRLTVT.